Included here is one TCR beta chain sequence, with context. This entry is derived from a study of blood T cell repertoires in COVID-19. About the study: Spain, Italy and the United States supplied samples that represented acute and convalescent COVID-19. Sample material is recorded as cDNA or gDNA derived from T cells, B-cell-depleted T cells, or PBMCs.

CDR1 and CDR2 (germline): MNHNS, SASEGT. This CDR3 is built from 16 residues. V lost 4 bases to trimming and J lost 7 bases; unmatched junction nucleotides: 9. Original methodology: Amplification of reference gene primers was used by the study to estimate nucleated cell counts. The protocol was immunoSEQ multiplex PCR, while the TCRdb copy is restricted to in-frame clones and leaves out a portion. V and J calls and clone size are those listed in that table; D and trimming were worked out from the DNA. Counted here are 150,000 or so clones, 75% to 80% occurring once; the ten biggest clones make up roughly 8.9%.

The specimen was peripheral blood. The chain employs TRBV6-1 and TRBJ2-1; 11 nucleotides align to TRBD1. The receptor was isolated from a woman aged 45-65 years with active or convalescent COVID-19. CDR3 residues: CASSGSDRGRPNEQFF. The CDR3 nucleotides read TGTGCCAGCAGTGGGTCGGACAGGGGGCGTCCGAATGAGCAGTTCTTC.